Below, 23 T cell receptor beta chains from the same sample are listed, as sequenced in a study of neurological immune-mediated disorders. TCRdb called the 5' RACE reads again in MiXCR, with one record for every CDR3 protein. The sample has approximately 41,000 distinct CDR3 sequences; about 14% are singletons. Sequences were obtained from CD4+ T cells from blood. Receptor source: a woman aged 60 to 75 with HTLV-1-associated myelopathy (HAM/TSP).

This clonotype occurred many times. The chain recombines TRBV6-5 with TRBJ1-2, with 11 bases matching TRBD1. The CDR3 runs to 15 residues. Germline CDR1 is MNHEY and CDR2 is SVGAGI. The V gene end was trimmed by 5 bases and the J gene end by 4 bases; junction bases not matched to a gene: 6. The CDR3 nucleotides are TGTGCCAGCAGTGGCGGGACAGGGGGGGTCTATGGCTACACCTTC. It is translated as CASSGGTGGVYGYTF.

Sample share makes this clonotype medium-sized. V gene TRBV20-1 combines with J gene TRBJ2-7, with D unresolved. V lost 3 bases to trimming and J lost 2 bases, with 8 bases between them. The germline gives CDR1 DFQATT, CDR2 SNEGSKA (reference sequence). The CDR3 covers 12 residues. The DNA for the CDR3 is TGCAGTGCTAGTTATAGTGCCTACGAGCAGTACTTC. Its protein is CSASYSAYEQYF.

This clonotype was seen many times. The rearrangement uses TRBV11-2 and TRBJ2-3; D ambiguous. Germline loops: CDR1 SGHAT, CDR2 FQNNGV. The CDR3 spans 15 residues. V shed 0 bases and J shed 6 bases, with 13 bases lying between them. The CDR3 loop reads CASSLDLGEMDTQYF. Written as DNA, the CDR3 is TGTGCCAGCAGCTTAGACTTAGGAGAGATGGATACGCAGTATTTT.

This clonotype was detected many times. V is TRBV20-1 and J is TRBJ2-3; D remains unclear. This CDR3 is built from 11 residues. Per germline, CDR1 DFQATT and CDR2 SNEGSKA (reference sequence). Trimming left V 4 bases short and J 3 bases short, with 5 bases between. The CDR3 spells CSATPTDTQYF. DNA for the CDR3: TGCAGTGCTACACCTACAGATACGCAGTATTTT.

The CDR3 sequence is CSASDRYNSPLHF. CDR3 nucleotide sequence: TGCAGTGCTTCCGACAGATATAATTCACCCCTCCACTTT. The V call is TRBV20-1, the J call TRBJ1-6; TRBD1 might be the D (5 bases). The CDR3 has 13 residues. In germline, CDR1 is DFQATT, CDR2 SNEGSKA (reference sequence). V shed 5 bases and J shed 4 bases, with 9 bases lying between them.

This clonotype was recorded at least ten times. V usage is TRBV5-1 and J usage is TRBJ2-7; perhaps TRBD1 as D (5 bases). V was clipped by 1 base and J by 0 bases, with 8 bases between them. The CDR3 extends over 14 amino acids. Germline CDR1 is SGHRS and CDR2 is YFSETQ. DNA for the CDR3: TGCGCCAGCAGCTTGCAAGGGGCCTCCTACGAGCAGTACTTC. This encodes CASSLQGASYEQYF.

The chain recombines TRBV24-1 with TRBJ2-1, with D perhaps TRBD1 or TRBD2 (5 bases each). V lost 4 bases to trimming and J lost 5 bases, with 14 bases between them. CDR3 length: 15 residues. Germline V lookup: CDR1 KGHDR, CDR2 SFDVKD. The chain's CDR3 is CATSDNRDLNNEQFF. CDR3 nucleotides: TGTGCCACCAGTGACAACCGGGACCTTAACAATGAGCAGTTCTTC.

This clonotype was picked up many times. This chain joins TRBV15 and TRBJ2-2, with D tentatively TRBD1 (6 bases). Germline V gene lookup returns CDR1 LNHNV and CDR2 YYDKDF (reference sequence). This CDR3 region has 15 residues. V gave up 4 bases and J gave up 4 bases, with 13 bases separating them. The CDR3 DNA reads as TGTGCCACCAGCATACAGGGCGGCGGCACCGGGGAGCTGTTTTTT. Translating it yields CATSIQGGGTGELFF. Full variable domain (remainder filled in from reference TRBV15 and TRBJ2-2): DAMVIQNPRYQVTQFGKPVTLSCSQTLNHNVMYWYQQKSSQAPKLLFHYYDKDFNNEADTPDNFQSRRPNTSFCFLDIRSPGLGDTAMYLCATSIQGGGTGELFFGEGSRLTVL.

V and J are TRBV10-3 and TRBJ1-1; D might be TRBD1 (5 bases). In germline, CDR1 is ENHRY, CDR2 SYGVKD. The CDR3 is 14 amino acids. Deletions cut 4 bases from V and 4 bases from J, with 13 bases between. CDR3: CAISAYRGGTEAFF. CDR3 DNA: TGTGCCATCAGTGCTTACCGCGGGGGCACTGAAGCTTTCTTT.

Ten or more counts support this clonotype. The rearrangement links TRBV4-1 to TRBJ2-3; D is perhaps TRBD2 (6 bases). Germline CDR1 MGHRA, CDR2 YSYEKL. Trimming pared 2 bases from V and 2 bases from J, leaving 17 bases between. There are 17 residues in the CDR3. CDR3 region: CASSQIDMGLSTDTQYF. In nucleotides, the CDR3 is TGCGCCAGCAGCCAAATTGACATGGGACTCTCCACAGATACGCAGTATTTT.

This clonotype has at least ten counts. The chain carries TRBV5-1 and TRBJ2-3; D not certain. The CDR3 loop spans 15 amino acids. In germline, CDR1 is SGHRS, CDR2 YFSETQ. Between the trimmed V and J ends, which lost 0 bases and 0 bases, there was a span of 8 bases. CDR3 region: CASSLAVSSTDTQYF. As DNA, the CDR3 is TGCGCCAGCAGCTTGGCCGTTAGTAGCACAGATACGCAGTATTTT.

This clonotype was seen ten or more times. The chain carries TRBV5-1 and TRBJ2-7; D is perhaps TRBD2 (5 bases). Per germline, CDR1 SGHRS and CDR2 YFSETQ. The CDR3 covers 15 residues. Between the trimmed V and J ends, which lost 4 bases and 6 bases, there was a span of 20 bases. The CDR3 region has the DNA TGCGCCAGCAGCCCAAGGACTGCCTTTATTTCCGAGCAGTACTTC. Its translation: CASSPRTAFISEQYF.

This clonotype was counted once. The limits of the CDR3 on the DNA are not certain, so only TCRdb's listed CDR3 is given. The J gene is TRBJ1-6, the V gene TRBV5-1; the table's TRBD1 call for D was not verified on the DNA. Germline lookup yields CDR1 SGHRS and CDR2 YFSETQ. Termini included, the CDR3 measures 22 amino acids. This chain's CDR3 is CASSFYICSARDETGLVSPLHF.

At least ten counts were recorded for this clonotype. This chain's CDR3 is CASSQDQGDGGELFF. The CDR3 bases are TGTGCCAGCAGCCAAGATCAGGGGGATGGCGGGGAGCTGTTTTTT. This sequence joins TRBV4-2 and TRBJ2-2, with 7 bases lining up with TRBD1. Trimming removed 0 bases from V and 7 bases from J; junction bases left unmatched: 5. This CDR3 is built from 15 residues. Germline V gene data show CDR1 as LGHNA and CDR2 as YNFKEQ.

This clonotype was seen ten or more times. The J gene is TRBJ1-2, the V gene TRBV20-1; D unclear. This CDR3 comprises 14 residues. Germline V lookup: CDR1 DFQATT, CDR2 SNEGSKA (reference sequence). Trimming removed 2 bases at V and 3 bases at J, with 13 bases between. The CDR3 protein is CSARFAGEYYGYTF. The CDR3 DNA reads TGCAGTGCTAGATTCGCCGGAGAGTACTATGGCTACACCTTC.

This clonotype was counted at least ten times. This chain links TRBV15 with TRBJ2-7; tentatively, D is TRBD1 (6 bases). The CDR3 length is 20 residues. CDR1 is LNHNV, CDR2 YYDKDF, per germline (reference sequence). V lost 1 base, J lost 2 bases, and 27 bases lay in between. CDR3 in amino acids: CATSRGYFLGGTKLTYEQYF. The CDR3 nucleotides are TGTGCCACCAGCAGAGGATATTTCCTTGGTGGGACAAAGTTAACCTACGAGCAGTACTTC. Looking up the rest from reference TRBV15 and TRBJ2-7 gives the full variable domain: DAMVIQNPRYQVTQFGKPVTLSCSQTLNHNVMYWYQQKSSQAPKLLFHYYDKDFNNEADTPDNFQSRRPNTSFCFLDIRSPGLGDTAMYLCATSRGYFLGGTKLTYEQYFGPGTRLTVT.

This clonotype was seen a handful of times. The chain links TRBV5-1 to TRBJ1-2, with D perhaps matching TRBD1 (5 bases). There are 13 residues in the CDR3. Per germline, CDR1 SGHRS and CDR2 YFSETQ. V lost 3 bases and J lost 10, with 16 bases in between. The CDR3 sequence: CASSWGTTDDYTF. CDR3 coding DNA: TGCGCCAGCAGCTGGGGAACGACAGACGACTACACCTTC.

This clonotype showed up many times. This sequence joins TRBV15 and TRBJ2-2; 8 positions agree with TRBD1. The CDR3 contains 16 residues. The V gene end was trimmed by 0 bases and the J gene end by 7 bases; junction bases not matched to a gene: 7. Germline V gene lookup returns CDR1 LNHNV and CDR2 YYDKDF (reference sequence). Here the CDR3 DNA reads TGTGCCACCAGCAGAGATCAGGCAGGGGGCCACGGGGAGCTGTTTTTT. Its protein product is CATSRDQAGGHGELFF.

This clonotype came up many times. The chain recombines TRBV5-1 with TRBJ1-1, with TRBD1 matching 7 bases. The CDR3 consists of 15 residues. The germline V gene encodes CDR1 SGHRS and CDR2 YFSETQ. The V segment lost 4 bases and the J segment 7 bases; nucleotides outside the gene matches: 13. CDR3 protein: CASSAGQPIHDEAFF. For the CDR3, the DNA is TGCGCCAGCAGCGCGGGACAGCCCATTCACGATGAAGCTTTCTTT.

In its sample, this clonotype ranks as medium-sized. The chain combines TRBV3-1 with TRBJ1-1; D uncertain. The germline CDR1 and CDR2 sequences are LGHDT and YNNKEL (reference sequence). V shed 1 base and J shed 11 bases, with 11 bases lying between them. The CDR3 has 12 amino acids. CDR3 nucleotides: TGTGCCAGCAGCCAAGGGGATTACAAGGCTTTCTTT. As protein: CASSQGDYKAFF.

This clonotype occurred many times. The chain recombines TRBV10-3 with TRBJ2-5; TRBD2 agrees at 7 bases. The V and J ends lost 2 bases and 0 bases, in that order; junction bases with no gene match: 0. Germline V gene lookup returns CDR1 ENHRY and CDR2 SYGVKD. The length of the CDR3 is 14 residues. This CDR3 reads CAISEGTNQETQYF. CDR3 coding DNA: TGTGCCATCAGTGAGGGGACTAACCAAGAGACCCAGTACTTC.

By share of the sample, this clonotype is medium-sized. The rearrangement joins TRBV12-3 or TRBV12-4 to TRBJ2-7; 8 nucleotides match TRBD2. This CDR3 contains 14 residues. V lost 6 bases, J lost 3 bases, and 7 bases stayed unmatched. The CDR3 region is CASSRGGQGYEQYF. CDR3 in DNA: TGTGCCAGCAGCCGCGGGGGGCAAGGCTACGAGCAGTACTTC.

As to this clonotype: A junction end diverges from the germline sequence, so it may reflect a read error. V and J are TRBV5-5 and TRBJ1-1, with a tentative D call TRBD1 (5 bases). CDR1 is SGHKS, CDR2 YYEKEE, per germline (reference sequence). This CDR3 comprises 18 residues. The CDR3, as DNA: TGTGCCAGCATCTTGTACCCCTCTACGGGGGTCGGGAATACTGAAGCTTTCTTT. Protein: CASILYPSTGVGNTEAFF.